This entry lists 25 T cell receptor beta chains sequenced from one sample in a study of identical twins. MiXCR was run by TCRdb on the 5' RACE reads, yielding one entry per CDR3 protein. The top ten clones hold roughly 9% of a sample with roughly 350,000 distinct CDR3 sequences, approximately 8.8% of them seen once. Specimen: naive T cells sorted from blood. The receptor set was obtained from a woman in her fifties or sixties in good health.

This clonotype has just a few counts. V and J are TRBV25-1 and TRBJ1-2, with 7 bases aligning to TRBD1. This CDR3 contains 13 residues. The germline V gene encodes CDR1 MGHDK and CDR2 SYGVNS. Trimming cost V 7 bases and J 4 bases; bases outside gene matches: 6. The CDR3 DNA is TGTGCCAGCAAGCCACAGGGGAGCTATGGCTACACCTTC. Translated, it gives CASKPQGSYGYTF.

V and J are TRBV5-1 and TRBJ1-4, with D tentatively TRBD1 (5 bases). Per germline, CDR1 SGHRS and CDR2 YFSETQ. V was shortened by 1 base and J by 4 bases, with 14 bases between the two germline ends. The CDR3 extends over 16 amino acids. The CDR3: CASSLLGDRSNEKLFF. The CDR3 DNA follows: TGCGCCAGCAGCTTGCTGGGTGACAGAAGTAATGAAAAACTGTTTTTT.

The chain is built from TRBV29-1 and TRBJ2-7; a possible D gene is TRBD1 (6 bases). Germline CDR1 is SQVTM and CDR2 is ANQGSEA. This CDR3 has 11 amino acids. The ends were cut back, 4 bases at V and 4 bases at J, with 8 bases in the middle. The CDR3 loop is CSVVDSYEQYV. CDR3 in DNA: TGCAGCGTTGTGGACAGTTACGAGCAGTACGTC.

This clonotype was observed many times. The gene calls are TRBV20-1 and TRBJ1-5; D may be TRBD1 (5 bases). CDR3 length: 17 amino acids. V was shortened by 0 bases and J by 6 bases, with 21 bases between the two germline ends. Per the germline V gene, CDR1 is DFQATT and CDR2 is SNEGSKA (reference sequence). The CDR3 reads CSARDQGLTPVSQPQHF. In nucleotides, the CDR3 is TGCAGTGCTAGAGATCAGGGACTCACGCCGGTCTCTCAGCCCCAGCATTTT.

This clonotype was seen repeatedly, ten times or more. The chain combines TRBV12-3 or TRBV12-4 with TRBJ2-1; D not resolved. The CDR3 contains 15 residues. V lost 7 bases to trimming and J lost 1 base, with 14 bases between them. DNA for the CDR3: TGTGCCAGCACCTGGGGTCTAGATTCCTACAATGAGCAGTTCTTC. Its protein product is CASTWGLDSYNEQFF.

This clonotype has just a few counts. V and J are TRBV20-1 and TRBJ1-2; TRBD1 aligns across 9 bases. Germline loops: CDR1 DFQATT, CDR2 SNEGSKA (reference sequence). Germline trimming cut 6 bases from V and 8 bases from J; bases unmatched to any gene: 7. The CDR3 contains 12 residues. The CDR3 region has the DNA TGCAGTGCAAAACAGGGGGCGGTCGGCTACACCTTC. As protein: CSAKQGAVGYTF.

The CDR3 DNA sequence: TGCGCCAGCAGCTTGGACGGGAGTGCAGGGTATGCCAAAAACATTCAGTACTTC. This codes for CASSLDGSAGYAKNIQYF. This sequence joins TRBV5-1 and TRBJ2-4, with D possibly being TRBD2 (6 bases). V lost 0 bases and J lost 1, with 17 bases in between. Germline values: CDR1 SGHRS, CDR2 YFSETQ. This CDR3 is built from 18 residues.

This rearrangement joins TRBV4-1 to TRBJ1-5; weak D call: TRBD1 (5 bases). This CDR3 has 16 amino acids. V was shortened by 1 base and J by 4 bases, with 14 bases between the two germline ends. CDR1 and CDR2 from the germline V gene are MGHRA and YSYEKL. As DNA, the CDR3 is TGCGCCAGCAGCCAAGTTCCTGGGGCAGGGAATCAGCCCCAGCATTTT. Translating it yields CASSQVPGAGNQPQHF.

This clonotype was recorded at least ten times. The CDR3 nucleotides read TGCAGCGTTGGGGGATCCGGGACTAGGGGAATGAGCTCCTACAATGAGCAGTTCTTC. This translates into CSVGGSGTRGMSSYNEQFF. V is TRBV29-1 and J is TRBJ2-1; TRBD2 aligns across 8 bases. Germline CDR1 reads SQVTM; CDR2 reads ANQGSEA. The CDR3 extends over 19 amino acids. After removal of 4 bases from V and 0 bases from J, the junction contained 17 bases not matched to a gene.

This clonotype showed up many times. The CDR3 loop is CATRRGQGAPNEQFF. The CDR3 coding sequence is TGTGCCACCAGGAGGGGACAGGGGGCTCCGAATGAGCAGTTCTTC. The V and J genes are TRBV24-1 and TRBJ2-1; TRBD1 aligns across 12 bases. After removal of 7 bases from V and 7 bases from J, the junction contained 7 bases not matched to a gene. The CDR3 runs 15 residues. Germline CDR1 and CDR2: KGHDR and SFDVKD.

The DNA for the CDR3 is TGTGCCAGCAGCCTATTAGCATCCGATACGCAGTATTTT. Protein sequence: CASSLLASDTQYF. V gene TRBV7-9 combines with J gene TRBJ2-3, with D unclear. The CDR3 is made up of 13 amino acids. V shed 5 bases and J shed 6 bases, with 12 bases lying between them. Germline V gene lookup returns CDR1 SEHNR and CDR2 FQNEAQ (reference sequence).

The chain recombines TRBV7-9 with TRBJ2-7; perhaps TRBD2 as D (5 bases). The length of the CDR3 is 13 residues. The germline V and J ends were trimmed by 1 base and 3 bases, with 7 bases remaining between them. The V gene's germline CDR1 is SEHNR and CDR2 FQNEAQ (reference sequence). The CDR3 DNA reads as TGTGCCAGCAGCTTAGTGGAGGACTACGAGCAGTACTTC. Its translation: CASSLVEDYEQYF.

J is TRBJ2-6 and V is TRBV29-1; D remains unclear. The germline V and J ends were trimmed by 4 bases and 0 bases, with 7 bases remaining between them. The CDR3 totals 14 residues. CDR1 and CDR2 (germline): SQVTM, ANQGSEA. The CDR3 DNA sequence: TGCAGCGTTGCCAGTACCTCTGGGGCCAACGTCCTGACTTTC. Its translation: CSVASTSGANVLTF. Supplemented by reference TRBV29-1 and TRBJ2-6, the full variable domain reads SAVISQKPSRDICQRGTSLTIQCQVDSQVTMMFWYRQQPGQSLTLIATANQGSEATYESGFVIDKFPISRPNLTFSTLTVSNMSPEDSSIYLCSVASTSGANVLTFGAGSRLTVL.

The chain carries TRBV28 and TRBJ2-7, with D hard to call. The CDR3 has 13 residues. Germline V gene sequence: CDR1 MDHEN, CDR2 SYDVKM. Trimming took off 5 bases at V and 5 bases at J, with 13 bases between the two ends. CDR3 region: CASSTQTDHEQYV. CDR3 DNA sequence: TGTGCCAGCAGTACACAGACCGACCACGAGCAGTACGTC.

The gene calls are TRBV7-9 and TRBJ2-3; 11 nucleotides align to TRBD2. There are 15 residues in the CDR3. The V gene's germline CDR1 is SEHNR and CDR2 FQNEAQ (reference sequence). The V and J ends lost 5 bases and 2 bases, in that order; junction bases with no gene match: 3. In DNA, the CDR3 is TGTGCCAGCAGCCAGACTAGCGGGAACACAGATACGCAGTATTTT. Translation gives CASSQTSGNTDTQYF.

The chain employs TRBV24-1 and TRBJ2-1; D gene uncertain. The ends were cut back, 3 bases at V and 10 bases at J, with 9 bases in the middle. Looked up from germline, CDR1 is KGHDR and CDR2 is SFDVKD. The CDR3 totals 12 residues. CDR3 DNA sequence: TGTGCCACCAGTGATCCCGCATGGGAGCAGTTCTTC. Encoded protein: CATSDPAWEQFF.

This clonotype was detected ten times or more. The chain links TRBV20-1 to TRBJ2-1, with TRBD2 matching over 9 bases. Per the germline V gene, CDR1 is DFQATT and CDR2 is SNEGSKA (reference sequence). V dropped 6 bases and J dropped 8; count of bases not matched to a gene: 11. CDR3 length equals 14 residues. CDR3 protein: CSATGTSIGHEQFF. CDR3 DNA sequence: TGCAGTGCGACCGGGACTAGCATTGGCCATGAGCAGTTCTTC.

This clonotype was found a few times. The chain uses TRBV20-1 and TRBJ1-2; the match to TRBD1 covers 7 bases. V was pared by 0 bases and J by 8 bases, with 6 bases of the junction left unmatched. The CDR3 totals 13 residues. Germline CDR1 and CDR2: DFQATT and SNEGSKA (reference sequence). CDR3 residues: CSARDWTGPGYTF. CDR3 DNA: TGCAGTGCTAGAGATTGGACAGGCCCGGGCTACACCTTC.

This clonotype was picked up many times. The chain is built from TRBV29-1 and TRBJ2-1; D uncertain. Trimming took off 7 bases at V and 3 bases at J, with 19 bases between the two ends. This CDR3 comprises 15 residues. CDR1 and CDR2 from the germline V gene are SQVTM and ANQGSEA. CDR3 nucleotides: TGCAGCGCCCGGAGTGTTCTCAGACGCTACAATGAGCAGTTCTTC. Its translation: CSARSVLRRYNEQFF.

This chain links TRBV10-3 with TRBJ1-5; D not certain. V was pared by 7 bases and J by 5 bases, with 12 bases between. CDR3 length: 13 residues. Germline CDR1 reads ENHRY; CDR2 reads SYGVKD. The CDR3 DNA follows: TGTGCCATCAAGAAGGGTTTTGATCAGCCCCAGCATTTT. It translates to CAIKKGFDQPQHF.

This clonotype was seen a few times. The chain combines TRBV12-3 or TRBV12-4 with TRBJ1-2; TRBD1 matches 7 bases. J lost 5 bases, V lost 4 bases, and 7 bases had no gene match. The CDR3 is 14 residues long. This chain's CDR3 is CASSSSSGQYGYTF. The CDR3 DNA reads TGTGCCAGCAGTTCGTCTTCGGGACAGTATGGCTACACCTTC.

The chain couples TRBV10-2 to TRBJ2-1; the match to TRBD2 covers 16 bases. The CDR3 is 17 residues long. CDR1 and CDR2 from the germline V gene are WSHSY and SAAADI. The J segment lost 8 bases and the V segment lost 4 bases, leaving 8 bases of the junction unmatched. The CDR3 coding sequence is TGCGCCAGCAGTGGACAGGGACTAGCGGGAGGGCCTCATGAGCAGTTCTTC. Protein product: CASSGQGLAGGPHEQFF.

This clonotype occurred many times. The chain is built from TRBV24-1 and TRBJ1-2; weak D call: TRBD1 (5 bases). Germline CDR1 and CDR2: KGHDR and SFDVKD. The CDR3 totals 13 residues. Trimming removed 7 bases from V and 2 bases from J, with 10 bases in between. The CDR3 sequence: CATSRGQNYGYTF. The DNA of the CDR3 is TGTGCCACCAGCCGGGGCCAGAACTATGGCTACACCTTC.

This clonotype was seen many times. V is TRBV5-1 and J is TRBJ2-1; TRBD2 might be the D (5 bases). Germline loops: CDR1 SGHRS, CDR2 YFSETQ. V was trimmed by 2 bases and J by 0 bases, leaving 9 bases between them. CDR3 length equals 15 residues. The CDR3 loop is CASSLQAVSYNEQFF. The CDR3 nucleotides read TGCGCCAGCAGCTTACAAGCGGTCTCCTACAATGAGCAGTTCTTC.

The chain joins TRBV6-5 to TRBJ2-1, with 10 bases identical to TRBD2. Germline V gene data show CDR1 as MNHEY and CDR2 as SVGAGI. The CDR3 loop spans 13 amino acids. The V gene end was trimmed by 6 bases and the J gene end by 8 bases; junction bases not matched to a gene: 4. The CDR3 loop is CASRAGGRDEQFF. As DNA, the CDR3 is TGTGCCAGCAGAGCGGGAGGGCGCGATGAGCAGTTCTTC.